These 13 T cell receptor beta chains were all obtained from the same sample, sequenced in a study of T cell responses to AZD1222 COVID-19 vaccine. Libraries were prepared by immunoSEQ multiplex PCR; TCRdb keeps only in-frame clonotypes and omits some of them. The data contain 140,000 or so clones, roughly 88% of them seen just once; the ten biggest clones take up around 3%. This material consisted of peripheral blood, taken on day 0 of AZD1222 vaccination. The receptors derive from an adult in good health.

The chain has TRBV5-4 and TRBJ2-3; D might be TRBD1 or TRBD2, each matching 6 bases. Germline V gives CDR1 SGHNT, CDR2 YYREEE (reference sequence). The CDR3 totals 16 residues. Trimming left V 2 bases short and J 9 bases short, with 22 bases between. The CDR3 loop is CASSFGGTTPSQTQYF. The CDR3 coding sequence is TGTGCCAGCAGCTTTGGGGGGACAACCCCATCTCAGACGCAGTATTTT.

This chain links TRBV10-3 with TRBJ1-5, with D possibly matching TRBD1 (5 bases). Trimming pared 7 bases from V and 5 bases from J, leaving 12 bases between. Germline V gives CDR1 ENHRY, CDR2 SYGVKD. The CDR3 runs to 13 residues. CDR3 amino acids: CAINDSPDQPQHF. Written as DNA, the CDR3 is TGTGCCATCAATGACAGTCCGGATCAGCCCCAGCATTTT.

The chain couples TRBV4-1 to TRBJ2-7; possibly TRBD1 for D (5 bases). The V gene lost 5 bases and the J gene lost 7 bases, with 12 bases spanning the gap. CDR3 size: 12 residues. From germline, CDR1 is MGHRA and CDR2 YSYEKL. CDR3 loop: CASSTIAGEQYF. The CDR3 coding sequence is TGCGCCAGCAGCACGATAGCAGGGGAGCAGTACTTC.

The V gene is TRBV4-2, the J gene TRBJ2-1; possibly TRBD1 or TRBD2 for D (5 bases each). Per the germline V gene, CDR1 is LGHNA and CDR2 is YNFKEQ. CDR3 length: 15 amino acids. Trimming shortened V by 6 bases and J by 3 bases, and 15 bases separated the two germline ends. The CDR3 loop reads CASRSTRGGYNEQFF. The CDR3 coding sequence is TGTGCCAGCAGATCGACCCGGGGCGGCTACAATGAGCAGTTCTTC.

V is TRBV30 and J is TRBJ2-1, with 13 bases fitting TRBD2. This CDR3 has 14 amino acids. Trimming cost V 5 bases and J 6 bases; bases outside gene matches: 4. Germline V lookup: CDR1 GTSNPN, CDR2 SVGIG (reference sequence). The DNA for the CDR3 is TGTGCCTGGGGGGGGACTAGCGGGATCAATGAGCAGTTCTTC. Protein: CAWGGTSGINEQFF.

The V and J genes are TRBV5-6 and TRBJ1-1; D possibly corresponds to TRBD1 (6 bases). Deletions cut 4 bases from V and 11 bases from J, with 21 bases between. CDR3 size: 14 residues. Germline V lookup: CDR1 SGHDT, CDR2 YYEEEE. Written as DNA, the CDR3 is TGTGCCAGCAGCCAACCGGGACAAGGAGGAGAGGCTTTCTTT. Protein: CASSQPGQGGEAFF.

This clone was seen just once. V and J are TRBV7-2 and TRBJ1-4; D unclear. This CDR3 is 12 amino acids long. Deletions cut 4 bases from V and 8 bases from J, with 8 bases between. Looked up from germline, CDR1 is SGHTA and CDR2 is FQGNSA. CDR3 amino acids: CASSSTGEKLFF. The CDR3 DNA reads as TGTGCCAGCAGCTCCACGGGGGAAAAACTGTTTTTT.

This rearrangement joins TRBV2 to TRBJ1-5, with 7 bases identical to TRBD1. Germline CDR1 reads SNHLY; CDR2 reads FYNNEI. Unmatched junction bases numbered 8, after V lost 6 bases and J lost 6 bases. CDR3 size: 14 residues. The chain's CDR3 is CASRVQGLGQPQHF. CDR3 coding DNA: TGTGCCAGCAGAGTACAGGGGTTGGGTCAGCCCCAGCATTTT.

The genes are TRBV11-3 and TRBJ2-6; no clear D. The germline CDR1 and CDR2 sequences are SGHNT and YENEEA. This CDR3 region has 16 residues. V was clipped by 5 bases and J by 1 base, with 12 bases between them. CDR3: CASSPHGDSGANVLTF. In DNA form, the CDR3 reads TGTGCCAGCAGCCCCCATGGGGATTCTGGGGCCAACGTCCTGACTTTC. The variable domain in full, with the rest retrieved from reference TRBV11-3 and TRBJ2-6, is EAGVVQSPRYKIIEKKQPVAFWCNPISGHNTLYWYLQNLGQGPELLIRYENEEAVDDSQLPKDRFSAERLKGVDSTLKIQPAELGDSAVYLCASSPHGDSGANVLTFGAGSRLTVL.

The rearrangement links TRBV4-1 to TRBJ2-3; D is unclear. V was shortened by 2 bases and J by 5 bases, with 8 bases between the two germline ends. This CDR3 spans 13 amino acids. CDR1 and CDR2 from the germline V gene are MGHRA and YSYEKL. This chain's CDR3 is CASSQKLGDTQYF. CDR3 DNA sequence: TGCGCCAGCAGCCAAAAGCTAGGAGATACGCAGTATTTT.

This chain uses TRBV24-1 with TRBJ1-2; D is unresolved. Trimming stripped 4 bases from V and 8 bases from J, with 7 bases between. Germline assignment: CDR1 KGHDR and CDR2 SFDVKD. The CDR3 runs 11 residues. DNA for the CDR3: TGTGCCACCAGTGACCCCTCGGGCTACACCTTC. Its translation: CATSDPSGYTF.

The chain has TRBV5-1 and TRBJ2-3; D is uncertain. The CDR3 sequence is 14 residues long. Germline V gives CDR1 SGHRS, CDR2 YFSETQ. Between the trimmed V and J ends, which lost 4 bases and 1 base, there was a span of 10 bases. The CDR3 DNA sequence: TGCGCCAGCAGCCAGAGAGCCGGCACAGATACGCAGTATTTT. Amino acid sequence: CASSQRAGTDTQYF.

The chain joins TRBV4-2 to TRBJ1-5; D is uncertain. Germline CDR1 reads LGHNA; CDR2 reads YNFKEQ. This CDR3 is built from 15 residues. V was trimmed by 1 base and J by 1 base, leaving 8 bases between them. The CDR3 DNA is TGTGCCAGCAGCCAAGCCAGGCAGAGCAATCAGCCCCAGCATTTT. Translated: CASSQARQSNQPQHF.